The clone carrying this T cell receptor (beta chain) was recorded once. No antigen is known for it. A much more abundant neighbour one base away suggests this may be a read error. TCRdb re-derived calls from the reads in MiXCR, one entry per CDR3 protein. The sample has more than 50,000 distinct CDR3 sequences; roughly 20% are singletons. This sample is part of a study of lung T cells in sarcoidosis with Löfgren's syndrome. Study as a whole: Repertoire analyses centered on Löfgren's syndrome patients.

Study-wide results and caveats: Multiple Löfgren's syndrome patients reportedly shared TRAV12-1 and TRBV2 CDR3 motifs. TRAV12-1 and TRBV2 were reportedly most expanded in Löfgren's patients. These T cells possibly recognize a putative, unidentified sarcoidosis-associated antigen.

Germline V lookup: CDR1 SGHRS, CDR2 YFSETQ. Trimming pared 2 bases from V and 8 bases from J, leaving 13 bases between. The CDR3 has 14 amino acids. The clonotype was recovered from a human donor with sarcoidosis (Löfgren's syndrome or another form), or a control subject (not recorded which). The chain combines TRBV5-1 with TRBJ1-4; no firm D call. The sequenced sample was CD4+ T cells from PBMCs. The CDR3 nucleotides are TGCGCCAGCAGCTTCGACTGGGTGCTGGAAAAACTGTTTTTT. It encodes CASSFDWVLEKLFF.